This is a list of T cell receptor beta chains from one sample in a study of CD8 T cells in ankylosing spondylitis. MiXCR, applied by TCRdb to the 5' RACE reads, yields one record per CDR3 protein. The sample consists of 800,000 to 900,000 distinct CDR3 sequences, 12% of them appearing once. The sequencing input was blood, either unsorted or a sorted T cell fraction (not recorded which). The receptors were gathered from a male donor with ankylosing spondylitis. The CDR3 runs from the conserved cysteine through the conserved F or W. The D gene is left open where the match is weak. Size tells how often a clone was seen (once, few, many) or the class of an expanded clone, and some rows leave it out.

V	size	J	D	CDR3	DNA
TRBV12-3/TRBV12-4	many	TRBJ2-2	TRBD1	CASSPRDRANTGELFF	TGTGCCAGCAGCCCCCGGGACAGGGCGAACACCGGGGAGCTGTTTTTT
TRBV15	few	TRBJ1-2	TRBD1	CATSRDRDRGFYGYTF	TGTGCCACCAGCAGAGATCGGGACAGGGGTTTTTATGGCTACACCTTC
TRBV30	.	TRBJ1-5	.	CAWRAGRQPQHF	TGTGCCTGGAGGGCAGGGAGGCAGCCCCAGCATTTT
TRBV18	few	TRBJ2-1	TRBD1	CASSPATGVLNEQFF	TGTGCCAGCTCACCGGCGACAGGGGTGTTGAATGAGCAGTTCTTC
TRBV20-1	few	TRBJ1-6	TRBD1	CSARQGAPYNSPLHF	TGCAGTGCTCGACAGGGAGCCCCCTATAATTCACCCCTCCACTTT
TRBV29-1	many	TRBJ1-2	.	CSVVRVDYGYTF	TGCAGCGTTGTTCGGGTAGACTATGGCTACACCTTC
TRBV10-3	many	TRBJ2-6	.	CAISRPRSGANVLTF	TGTGCCATCAGTCGACCGCGCTCTGGGGCCAACGTCCTGACTTTC
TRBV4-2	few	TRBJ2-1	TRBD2	CASSQAPSGSSYNEQFF	TGTGCCAGCAGCCAAGCCCCGAGCGGGAGTTCGTATAATGAGCAGTTCTTC
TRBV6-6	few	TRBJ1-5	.	CASSYGQNQPQHF	TGTGCCAGCAGTTACGGGCAGAATCAGCCCCAGCATTTT
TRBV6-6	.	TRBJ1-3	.	CASSYGTTDGNTIYF	TGTGCCAGCAGTTACGGGACAACGGATGGAAACACCATATATTTT
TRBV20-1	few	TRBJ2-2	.	CSARDDGGAPPTGELFF	TGCAGTGCTAGAGATGATGGGGGAGCCCCCCCCACCGGGGAGCTGTTTTTT
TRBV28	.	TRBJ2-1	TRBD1	CASSFPPGTGIYEQFF	TGTGCCAGCAGTTTTCCCCCCGGGACAGGGATATATGAGCAGTTCTTC
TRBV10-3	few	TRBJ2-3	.	CAISVRADTQYF	TGTGCCATCAGTGTTCGCGCAGATACGCAGTATTTT
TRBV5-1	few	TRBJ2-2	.	CASSLTVSNTGELFF	TGCGCCAGCAGCTTAACAGTATCGAACACCGGGGAGCTGTTTTTT
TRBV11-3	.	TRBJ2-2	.	CASSLRGDSTNTGELFF	TGTGCCAGCAGCTTAAGGGGGGACAGCACGAACACCGGGGAGCTGTTTTTT
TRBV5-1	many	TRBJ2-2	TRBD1	CASSPQTGYTGELFF	TGCGCCAGCAGCCCACAGACAGGGTACACCGGGGAGCTGTTTTTT
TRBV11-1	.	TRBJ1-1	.	CASSREAEAFF	TGTGCCAGCAGCCGAGAGGCTGAAGCTTTCTTT
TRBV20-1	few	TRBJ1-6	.	CCARGGPTVNNSPLHF	TGCTGTGCTAGAGGCGGGCCGACAGTAAATAATTCACCCCTCCACTTT
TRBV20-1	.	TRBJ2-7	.	CSAGGFGGPLKSYEQYF	TGCAGTGCCGGAGGCTTCGGGGGGCCACTGAAGTCCTACGAGCAGTACTTC
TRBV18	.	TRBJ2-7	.	CASSPSGPQQYF	TGTGCCAGCTCACCATCGGGGCCCCAGCAGTACTTC
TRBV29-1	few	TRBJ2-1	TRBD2	CSVGGAIAGVSYNEQFF	TGCAGCGTTGGGGGGGCGATAGCGGGAGTTTCCTACAATGAGCAGTTCTTC
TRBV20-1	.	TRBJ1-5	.	CSARTQGQPQHF	TGCAGTGCCAGGACCCAAGGGCAGCCCCAGCATTTT
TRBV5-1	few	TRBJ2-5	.	CASSLDTRRPETQYF	TGCGCCAGCAGCTTGGACACCCGTCGTCCAGAGACCCAGTACTTC
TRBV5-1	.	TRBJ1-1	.	CASKVGTNTEAFF	TGCGCCAGCAAAGTAGGGACGAACACTGAAGCTTTCTTT
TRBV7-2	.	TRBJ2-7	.	CASSFLGHTSYEQYF	TGTGCCAGCAGCTTCTTGGGACATACCTCCTACGAGCAGTACTTC
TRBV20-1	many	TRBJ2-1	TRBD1	CSAFPDRVIGEQFF	TGCAGTGCTTTTCCGGACAGGGTGATCGGGGAGCAGTTCTTC
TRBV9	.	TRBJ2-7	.	CASSVAENYEQYF	TGTGCCAGCAGCGTAGCAGAAAACTACGAGCAGTACTTC
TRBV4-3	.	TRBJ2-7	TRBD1	CASSHTGDYEQYF	TGCGCCAGCAGCCACACAGGGGACTACGAGCAGTACTTC
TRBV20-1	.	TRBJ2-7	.	CSARDRAPAQTYEQYF	TGCAGTGCTAGAGATCGAGCTCCGGCGCAGACCTACGAGCAGTACTTC
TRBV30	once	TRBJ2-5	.	CAWSGTIPGETQYF	TGTGCCTGGAGTGGGACTATACCAGGGGAGACCCAGTACTTC
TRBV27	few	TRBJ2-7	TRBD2	CASSLAGEPYEQYF	TGTGCCAGCAGTTTAGCGGGAGAACCCTACGAGCAGTACTTC
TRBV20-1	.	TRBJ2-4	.	CSAANRNGGEDGDIQYF	TGCAGTGCTGCTAATCGGAACGGAGGGGAGGATGGAGACATTCAGTACTTC
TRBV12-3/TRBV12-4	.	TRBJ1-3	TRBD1	CASSLTRDRVYF	TGTGCCAGCAGTCTTACCCGGGACAGGGTGTATTTT
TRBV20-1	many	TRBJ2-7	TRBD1	CSAREPGGAPYEQYF	TGCAGTGCTAGAGAACCAGGGGGAGCGCCCTACGAGCAGTACTTC
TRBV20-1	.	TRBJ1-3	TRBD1	CSARPGQNSGNTIYF	TGCAGTGCTAGACCGGGACAGAACTCTGGAAACACCATATATTTT
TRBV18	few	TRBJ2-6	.	CASSLLQSSGANVLTF	TGTGCCAGCTCACTCCTCCAGTCATCTGGGGCCAACGTCCTGACTTTC
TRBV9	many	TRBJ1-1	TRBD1	CASSATGSNTEAFF	TGTGCCAGCAGCGCGACAGGGAGTAACACTGAAGCTTTCTTT
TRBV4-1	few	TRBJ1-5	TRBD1	CASSQVSVDGQGRPWQPQHF	TGCGCCAGCAGCCAAGTATCGGTTGATGGACAGGGAAGGCCGTGGCAGCCCCAGCATTTT
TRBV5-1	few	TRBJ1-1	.	CASSLYGRDTEAFF	TGCGCCAGCAGCTTGTATGGGAGGGACACTGAAGCTTTCTTT
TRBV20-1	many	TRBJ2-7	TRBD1	CSARDGTVNREQYF	TGCAGTGCTAGAGATGGGACAGTCAATAGGGAGCAGTACTTC
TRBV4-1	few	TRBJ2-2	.	CASSHAGVTGELFF	TGCGCCAGCAGCCACGCAGGGGTAACCGGGGAGCTGTTTTTT
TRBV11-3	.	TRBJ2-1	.	CASSLESSNEQFF	TGTGCCAGCAGCTTAGAATCGTCCAATGAGCAGTTCTTC
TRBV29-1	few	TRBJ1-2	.	CSVEGVNYGYTF	TGCAGCGTTGAAGGAGTTAACTATGGCTACACCTTC
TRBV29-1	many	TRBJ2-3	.	CSVGGGTDTQYF	TGCAGCGTAGGGGGTGGTACAGATACGCAGTATTTT